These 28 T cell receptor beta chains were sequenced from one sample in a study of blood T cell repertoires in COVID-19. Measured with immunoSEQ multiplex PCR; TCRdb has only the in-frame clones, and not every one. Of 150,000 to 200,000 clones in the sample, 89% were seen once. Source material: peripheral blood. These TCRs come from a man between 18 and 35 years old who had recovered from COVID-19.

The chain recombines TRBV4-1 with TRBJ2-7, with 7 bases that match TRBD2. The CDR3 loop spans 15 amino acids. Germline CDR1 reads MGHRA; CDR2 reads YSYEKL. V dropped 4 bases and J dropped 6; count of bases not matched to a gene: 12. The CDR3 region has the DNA TGCGCCAGCAGCCTGACTAGCCCTGGGGCTTCCGAGCAGTACTTC. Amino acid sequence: CASSLTSPGASEQYF.

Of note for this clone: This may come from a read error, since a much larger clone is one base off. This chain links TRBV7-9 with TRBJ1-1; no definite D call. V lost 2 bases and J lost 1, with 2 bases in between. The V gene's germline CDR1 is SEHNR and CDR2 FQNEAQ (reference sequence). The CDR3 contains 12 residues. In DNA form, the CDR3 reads TGTGCCAGCAGCTTACAGAACACTGAAGCTTTCTTT. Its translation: CASSLQNTEAFF.

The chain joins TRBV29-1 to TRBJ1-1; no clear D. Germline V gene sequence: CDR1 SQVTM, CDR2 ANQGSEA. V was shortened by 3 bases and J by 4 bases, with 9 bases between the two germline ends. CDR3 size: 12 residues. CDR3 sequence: CSVDSSGTEAFF. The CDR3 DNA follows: TGCAGCGTTGATTCGTCGGGCACTGAAGCTTTCTTT.

CDR3 DNA sequence: TGTGCCAGCAGCGGACAGGGGTTGTATGGCTACACCTTC. Protein sequence: CASSGQGLYGYTF. The chain is built from TRBV28 and TRBJ1-2; 9 bases are a match to TRBD1. V was clipped by 6 bases and J by 5 bases; unmatched bases: 4. CDR1 MDHEN and CDR2 SYDVKM come from the germline V gene. The CDR3 spans 13 residues.

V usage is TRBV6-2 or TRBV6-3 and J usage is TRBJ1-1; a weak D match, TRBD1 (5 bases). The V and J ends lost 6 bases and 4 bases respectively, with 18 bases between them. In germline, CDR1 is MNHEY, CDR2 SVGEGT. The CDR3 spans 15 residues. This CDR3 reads CASSPRGGRGTEAFF. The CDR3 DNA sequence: TGTGCCAGCAGCCCGCGGGGCGGGAGGGGCACTGAAGCTTTCTTT.

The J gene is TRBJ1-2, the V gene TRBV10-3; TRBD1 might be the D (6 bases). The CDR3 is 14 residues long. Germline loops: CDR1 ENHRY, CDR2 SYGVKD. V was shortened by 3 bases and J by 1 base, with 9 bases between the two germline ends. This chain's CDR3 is CAISDLQGNYGYTF. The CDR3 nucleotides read TGTGCCATCAGTGACCTACAGGGTAACTATGGCTACACCTTC.

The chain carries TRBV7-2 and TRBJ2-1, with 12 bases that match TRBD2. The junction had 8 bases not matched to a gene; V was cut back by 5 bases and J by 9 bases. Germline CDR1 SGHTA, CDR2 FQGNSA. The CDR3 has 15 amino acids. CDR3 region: CASSEELAGGGEQFF. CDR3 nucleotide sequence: TGTGCCAGCAGCGAAGAGCTAGCGGGAGGGGGTGAGCAGTTCTTC.

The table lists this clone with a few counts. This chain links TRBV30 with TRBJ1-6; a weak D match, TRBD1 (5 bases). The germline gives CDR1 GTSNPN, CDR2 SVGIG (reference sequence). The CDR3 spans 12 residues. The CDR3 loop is CASGTQNSPLHF. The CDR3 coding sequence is TGTGCGTCCGGGACTCAGAATTCACCCCTCCACTTT.

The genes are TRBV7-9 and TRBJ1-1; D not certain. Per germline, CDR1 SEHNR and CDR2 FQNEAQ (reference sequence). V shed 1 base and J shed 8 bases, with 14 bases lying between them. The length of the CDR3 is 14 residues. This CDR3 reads CASSLGALQTEAFF. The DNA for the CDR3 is TGTGCCAGCAGCTTAGGGGCCCTACAAACGGAAGCTTTCTTT.

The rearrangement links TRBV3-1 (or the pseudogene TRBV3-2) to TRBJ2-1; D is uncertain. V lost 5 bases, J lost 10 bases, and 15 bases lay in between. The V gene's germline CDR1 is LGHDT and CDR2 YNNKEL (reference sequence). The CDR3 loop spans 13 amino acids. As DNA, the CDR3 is TGTGCCAGCAGCGACTCGATTCCAAGGGAGCAGTTCTTC. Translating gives CASSDSIPREQFF.

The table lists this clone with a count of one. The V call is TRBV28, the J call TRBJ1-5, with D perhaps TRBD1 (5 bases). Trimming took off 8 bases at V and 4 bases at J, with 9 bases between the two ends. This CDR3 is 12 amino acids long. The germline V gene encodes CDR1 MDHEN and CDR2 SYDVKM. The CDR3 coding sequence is TGTGCCAGCGGGGACTGGAATCAGCCCCAGCATTTT. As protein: CASGDWNQPQHF.

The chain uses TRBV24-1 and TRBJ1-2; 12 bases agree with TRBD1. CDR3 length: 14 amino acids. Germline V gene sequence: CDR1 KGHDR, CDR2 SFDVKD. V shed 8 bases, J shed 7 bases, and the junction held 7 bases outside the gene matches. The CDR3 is CATNTGTGGGGYTF. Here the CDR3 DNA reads TGTGCCACCAATACCGGGACAGGGGGCGGTGGCTACACCTTC.

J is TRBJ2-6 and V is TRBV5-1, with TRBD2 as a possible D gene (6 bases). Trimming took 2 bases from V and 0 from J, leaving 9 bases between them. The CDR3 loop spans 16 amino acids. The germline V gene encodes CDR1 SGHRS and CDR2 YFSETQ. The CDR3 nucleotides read TGCGCCAGCAGCTTAGGAGGGGTCTCTGGGGCCAACGTCCTGACTTTC. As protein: CASSLGGVSGANVLTF.

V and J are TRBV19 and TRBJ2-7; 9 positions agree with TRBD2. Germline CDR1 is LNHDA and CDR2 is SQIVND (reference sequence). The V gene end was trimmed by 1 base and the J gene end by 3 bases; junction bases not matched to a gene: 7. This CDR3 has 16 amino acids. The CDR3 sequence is CASSIAWTSVSYEQYF. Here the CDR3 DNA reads TGTGCCAGTAGTATAGCGTGGACTAGCGTGAGCTACGAGCAGTACTTC.

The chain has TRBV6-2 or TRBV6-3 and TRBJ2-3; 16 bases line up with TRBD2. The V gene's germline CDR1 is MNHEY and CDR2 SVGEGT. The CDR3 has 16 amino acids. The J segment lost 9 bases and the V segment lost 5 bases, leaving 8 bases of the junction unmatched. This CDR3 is CASSGTSGRALETQYF. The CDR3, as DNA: TGTGCCAGCAGTGGGACTAGCGGGAGGGCCTTAGAGACGCAGTATTTT.

The CDR3 DNA is TGTGCCACCAGTGAGGGCGGACAACCTTACAATGAGCAGTTCTTC. The encoded protein is CATSEGGQPYNEQFF. The V call is TRBV24-1, the J call TRBJ2-1, with TRBD1 as a possible D gene (5 bases). This CDR3 comprises 15 residues. CDR1 is KGHDR, CDR2 SFDVKD, per germline. The germline V and J ends were trimmed by 4 bases and 4 bases, with 13 bases remaining between them.

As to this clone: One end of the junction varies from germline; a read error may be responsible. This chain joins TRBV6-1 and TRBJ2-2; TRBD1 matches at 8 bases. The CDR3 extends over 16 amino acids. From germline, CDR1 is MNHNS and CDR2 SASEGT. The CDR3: CASTEWQGASSGELFF. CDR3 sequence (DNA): TGTGCCAGCACTGAATGGCAGGGGGCATCGTCCGGGGAGCTGTTTTTT.

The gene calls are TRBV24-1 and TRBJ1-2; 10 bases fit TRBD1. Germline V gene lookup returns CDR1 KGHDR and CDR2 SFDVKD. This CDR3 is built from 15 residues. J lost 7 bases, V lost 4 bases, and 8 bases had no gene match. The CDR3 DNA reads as TGTGCCACCAGTGACGACAGGGGGCGGGTTTCTGGCTACACCTTC. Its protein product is CATSDDRGRVSGYTF.

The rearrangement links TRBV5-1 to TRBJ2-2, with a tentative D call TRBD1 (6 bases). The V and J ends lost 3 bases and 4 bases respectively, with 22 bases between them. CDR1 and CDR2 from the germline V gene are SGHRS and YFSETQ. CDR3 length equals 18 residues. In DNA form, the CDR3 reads TGCGCCAGCAGCTCGCCGGACAGTTTTACAAAGCCCACCGGGGAGCTGTTTTTT. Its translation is CASSSPDSFTKPTGELFF.

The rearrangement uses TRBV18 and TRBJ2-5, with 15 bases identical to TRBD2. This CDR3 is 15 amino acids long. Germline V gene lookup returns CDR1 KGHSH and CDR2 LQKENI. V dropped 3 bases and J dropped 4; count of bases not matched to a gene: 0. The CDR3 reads CASSPGLAGGETQYF. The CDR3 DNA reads TGTGCCAGCTCACCGGGACTAGCGGGAGGAGAGACCCAGTACTTC.

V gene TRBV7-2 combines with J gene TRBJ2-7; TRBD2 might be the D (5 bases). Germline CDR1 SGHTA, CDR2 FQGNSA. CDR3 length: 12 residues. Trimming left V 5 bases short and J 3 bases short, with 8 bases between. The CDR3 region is CASSRSGYEQYF. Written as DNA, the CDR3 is TGTGCCAGCAGCCGAAGCGGCTACGAGCAGTACTTC.

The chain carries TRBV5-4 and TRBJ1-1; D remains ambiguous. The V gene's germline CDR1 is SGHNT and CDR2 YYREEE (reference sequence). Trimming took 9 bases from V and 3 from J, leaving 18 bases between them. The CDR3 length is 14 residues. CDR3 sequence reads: CATFIVGTYTEAFF. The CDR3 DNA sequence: TGTGCCACCTTTATTGTTGGCACCTACACTGAAGCTTTCTTT.

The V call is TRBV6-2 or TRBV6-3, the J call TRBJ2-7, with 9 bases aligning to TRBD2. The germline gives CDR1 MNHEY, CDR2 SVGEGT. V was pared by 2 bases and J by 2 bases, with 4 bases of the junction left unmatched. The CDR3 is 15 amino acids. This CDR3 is CASSYRLAGTYEQYF. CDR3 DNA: TGTGCCAGCAGTTACCGGCTAGCGGGAACCTACGAGCAGTACTTC.

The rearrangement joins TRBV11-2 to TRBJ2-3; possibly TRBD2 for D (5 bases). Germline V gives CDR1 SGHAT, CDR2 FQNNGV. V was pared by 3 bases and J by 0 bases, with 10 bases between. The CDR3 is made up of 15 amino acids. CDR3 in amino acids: CASSFGITSTDTQYF. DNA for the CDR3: TGTGCCAGCAGCTTCGGGATAACTAGCACAGATACGCAGTATTTT.

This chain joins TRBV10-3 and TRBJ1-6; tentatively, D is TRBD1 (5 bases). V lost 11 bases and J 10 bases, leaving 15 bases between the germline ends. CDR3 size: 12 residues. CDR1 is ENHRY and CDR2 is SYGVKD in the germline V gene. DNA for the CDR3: TGTGCCGCCGGGGGGGGGAGCTCACCCCTCCACTTT. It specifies CAAGGGSSPLHF.

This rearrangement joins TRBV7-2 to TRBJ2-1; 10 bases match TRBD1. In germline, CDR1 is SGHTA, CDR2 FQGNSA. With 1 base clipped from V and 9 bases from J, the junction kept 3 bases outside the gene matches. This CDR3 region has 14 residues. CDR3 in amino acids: CASSLDWDRGEQFF. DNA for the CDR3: TGTGCCAGCAGCTTAGATTGGGACAGGGGTGAGCAGTTCTTC.

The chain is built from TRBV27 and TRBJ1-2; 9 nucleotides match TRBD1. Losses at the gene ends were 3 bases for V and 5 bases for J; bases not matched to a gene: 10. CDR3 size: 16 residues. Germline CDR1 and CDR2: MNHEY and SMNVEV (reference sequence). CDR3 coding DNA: TGTGCCAGCAGTTTCTCGGGACAGGGATCTCCATATGGCTACACCTTC. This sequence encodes CASSFSGQGSPYGYTF.

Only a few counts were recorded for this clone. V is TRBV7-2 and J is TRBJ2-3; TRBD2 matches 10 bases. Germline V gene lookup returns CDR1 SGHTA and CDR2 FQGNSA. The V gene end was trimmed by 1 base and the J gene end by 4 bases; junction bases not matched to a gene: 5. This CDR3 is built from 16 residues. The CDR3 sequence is CASSLGASGRADTQYF. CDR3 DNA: TGTGCCAGCAGCTTAGGGGCTAGCGGGAGAGCAGATACGCAGTATTTT.